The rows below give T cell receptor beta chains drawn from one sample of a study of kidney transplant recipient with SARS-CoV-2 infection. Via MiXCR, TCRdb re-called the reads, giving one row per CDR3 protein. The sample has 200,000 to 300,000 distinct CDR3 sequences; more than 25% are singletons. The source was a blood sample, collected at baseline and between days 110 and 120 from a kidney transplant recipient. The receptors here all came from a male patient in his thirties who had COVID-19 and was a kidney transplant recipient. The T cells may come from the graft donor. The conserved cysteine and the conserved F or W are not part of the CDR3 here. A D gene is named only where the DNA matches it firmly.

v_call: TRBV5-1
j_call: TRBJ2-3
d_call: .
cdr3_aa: ASSRTNGLADTQY

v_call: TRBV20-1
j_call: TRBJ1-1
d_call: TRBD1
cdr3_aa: SARDVGLRLTGEDSTEAF

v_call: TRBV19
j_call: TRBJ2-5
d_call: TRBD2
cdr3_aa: ASGGARDYQETQY

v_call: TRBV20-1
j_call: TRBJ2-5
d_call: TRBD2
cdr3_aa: SAGPERENPETQY

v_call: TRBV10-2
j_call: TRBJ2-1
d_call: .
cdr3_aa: ASRQILGGYNEQF

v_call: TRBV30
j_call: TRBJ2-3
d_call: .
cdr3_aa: AWSVRGDTQC

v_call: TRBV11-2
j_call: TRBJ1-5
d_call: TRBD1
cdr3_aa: ASSLAGTGNQPQH

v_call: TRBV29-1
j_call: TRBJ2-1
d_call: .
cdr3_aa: SVELVNEQF

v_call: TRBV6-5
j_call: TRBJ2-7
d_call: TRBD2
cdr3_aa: ASRAGLAGVVGQY

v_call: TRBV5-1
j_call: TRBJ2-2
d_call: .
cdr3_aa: ASSSTLASTLNTGELF

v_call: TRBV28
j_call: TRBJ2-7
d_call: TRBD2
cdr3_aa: ASSPGLAGVREQY

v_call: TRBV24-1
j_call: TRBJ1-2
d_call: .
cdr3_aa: ATEDSNYGYT

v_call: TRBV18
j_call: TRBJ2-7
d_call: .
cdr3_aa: ASSQGQPHGGTYEQY

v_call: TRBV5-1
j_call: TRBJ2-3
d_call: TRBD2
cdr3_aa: AGSPDGASGLTDTQY

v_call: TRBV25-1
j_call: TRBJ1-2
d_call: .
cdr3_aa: ASSGVLELGKTYGYT

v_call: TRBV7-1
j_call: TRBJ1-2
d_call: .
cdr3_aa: ASSGADHEGKTYGYT

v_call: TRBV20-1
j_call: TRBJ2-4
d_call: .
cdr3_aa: SARGRTTNLENIQY

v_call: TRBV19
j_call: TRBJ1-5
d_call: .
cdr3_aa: ASSPPGDRFKPQH

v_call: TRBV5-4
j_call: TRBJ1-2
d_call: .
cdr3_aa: ASRIIVPGKTYGYT

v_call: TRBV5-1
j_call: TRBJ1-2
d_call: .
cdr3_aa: ASAGTSVRKTYGYT

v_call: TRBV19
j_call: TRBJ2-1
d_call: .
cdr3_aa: ASTAGAWTSEQL

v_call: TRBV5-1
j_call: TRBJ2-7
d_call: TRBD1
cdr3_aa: ASSLESGTGAYEQY

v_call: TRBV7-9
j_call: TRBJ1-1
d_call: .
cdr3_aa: ASSPGRVEAF

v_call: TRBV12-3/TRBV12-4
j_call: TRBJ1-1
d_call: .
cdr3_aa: ASRRGWALNTEAF